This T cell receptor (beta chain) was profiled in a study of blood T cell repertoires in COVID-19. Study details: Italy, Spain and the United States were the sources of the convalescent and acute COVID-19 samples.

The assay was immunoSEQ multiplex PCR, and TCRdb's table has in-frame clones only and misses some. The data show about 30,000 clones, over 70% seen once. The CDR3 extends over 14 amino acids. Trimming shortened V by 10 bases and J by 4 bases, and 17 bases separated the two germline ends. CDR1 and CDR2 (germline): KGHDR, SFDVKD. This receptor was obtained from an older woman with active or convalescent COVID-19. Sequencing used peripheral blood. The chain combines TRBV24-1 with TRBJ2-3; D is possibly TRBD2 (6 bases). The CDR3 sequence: CATDGGEIADTQYF. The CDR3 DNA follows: TGTGCCACAGATGGCGGGGAAATTGCAGATACGCAGTATTTT.